The rows below give T cell receptor beta chains drawn from one sample of a study of CD8 T cells in Susac syndrome. TCRdb independently ran MiXCR on the immunoSEQ multiplex PCR reads; one entry per CDR3 protein. The sample shows under 85,000 distinct CDR3 sequences, 94% of them seen only once. The specimen was CD8+ T cells from PBMCs. The source is a human donor with multiple sclerosis. Each CDR3 is given with its conserved first and last residue. D genes are given only for firm matches.

V gene	D gene	J gene	CDR3 DNA	CDR3 protein
TRBV7-9	TRBD1	TRBJ2-1	TGTGCCAGCAGCTTGGATGGGACAGGGGACCCCCGCTCCTACAATGAGCAGTTCTTC	CASSLDGTGDPRSYNEQFF
TRBV5-1	-	TRBJ1-2	TGCGCCAGCAGCTTGGAGGCAGTAGGCTACACCTTC	CASSLEAVGYTF
TRBV18	-	TRBJ1-2	TGTGCCAGCTCACCAGGCGCGCTGCCCGGCTACACCTTC	CASSPGALPGYTF
TRBV5-4	TRBD1	TRBJ2-1	TGTGCCAGCTCAAGGGACAGGGACTACAATGAGCAGTTCTTC	CASSRDRDYNEQFF
TRBV27	-	TRBJ2-7	TGTGCCAGCAGCCCGGGCGTCTACGAGCAGTACTTC	CASSPGVYEQYF
TRBV27	TRBD1	TRBJ2-7	TGTGCCAGCACCCCGTTGTTGGTGACAGGGGACTTGTACTTC	CASTPLLVTGDLYF
TRBV24-1	-	TRBJ2-3	TGTGCCACCAGTGACCGTGGGGTGGCATATAAGCAGTATTTT	CATSDRGVAYKQYF
TRBV18	-	TRBJ1-2	TGTGCCAGCTCACTCCGTGAGGGCGCGGATGGCTACACCTTC	CASSLREGADGYTF
TRBV20-1	TRBD2	TRBJ2-7	TGCAGTGCTAGGGGGCTAGCGGGAGCCCGCTCCTACGAGCAGTACTTC	CSARGLAGARSYEQYF
TRBV20-1	-	TRBJ1-1	TGCAGTGCTAGAGCCGACAGAGGAGACACTGAAGCTTTCTTT	CSARADRGDTEAFF
TRBV6-1	-	TRBJ2-7	TGTGCCAGCAGTGAAATGGGGCAGAGCTCCTACGAGCAGTACTTC	CASSEMGQSSYEQYF
TRBV2	-	TRBJ2-3	TGTGCCAGCAGACCGGGGCCAGGGGCGACAGATACGCAGTATTTT	CASRPGPGATDTQYF
TRBV15	-	TRBJ1-5	TGTGCCACCAGGGACAGACAGAATCAGCCCCAGCATTTT	CATRDRQNQPQHF
TRBV25-1	TRBD2	TRBJ2-1	TGTGCCAGCAGTGACTCGGGCCTAGCGGGGTACAATGAGCAGTTCTTC	CASSDSGLAGYNEQFF